The rows below give T cell receptor beta chains drawn from one sample of a study of T cell changes during pregnancy in multiple sclerosis. This table comes from immunoSEQ multiplex PCR, and its TCRdb copy is limited to in-frame clones, with some not included. The sample shows 70,000 or so clones, roughly 91% of them seen only once. Sequenced here: peripheral blood, sampled in the third trimester of pregnancy. These receptors came from a female donor in good health, enrolled as a control in a pregnancy study. The CDR3 runs from the conserved cysteine through the conserved F or W. Each record gives: D gene, J gene, V gene, clone size, CDR3 DNA, CDR3 protein. D genes are given only for firm matches. Size values are once, few and many counts, or a class for expanded clones, and some rows have none.

d_call: TRBD1
j_call: TRBJ1-2
v_call: TRBV18
clone_size: NA
cdr3_nt: TGTGCCAGCTCACCACGCAGGGGACAGTATGGCTACACCTTC
cdr3_aa: CASSPRRGQYGYTF

d_call: TRBD1
j_call: TRBJ1-3
v_call: TRBV5-1
clone_size: NA
cdr3_nt: TGCGCCAGCGGAGACCCCGGACAGGGGTTACGGAACACCATATATTTT
cdr3_aa: CASGDPGQGLRNTIYF

d_call: NA
j_call: TRBJ1-1
v_call: TRBV9
clone_size: NA
cdr3_nt: TGTGCCAGCAGCGTAGCAGGAAACACTGAAGCTTTCTTT
cdr3_aa: CASSVAGNTEAFF

d_call: NA
j_call: TRBJ2-7
v_call: TRBV11-2
clone_size: NA
cdr3_nt: TGTGCCAGCAGCTTAGTACAGTACGAGCAGTACTTC
cdr3_aa: CASSLVQYEQYF

d_call: TRBD1
j_call: TRBJ1-1
v_call: TRBV4-3
clone_size: NA
cdr3_nt: TGCGCCAGCAGCCAGTGGGACAGCGCGAACACTGAAGCTTTCTTT
cdr3_aa: CASSQWDSANTEAFF

d_call: TRBD2
j_call: TRBJ2-1
v_call: TRBV10-3
clone_size: NA
cdr3_nt: TGTGCCATCAGTGAGGGGCTAGCGGGAGGCAATGAGCAGTTCTTC
cdr3_aa: CAISEGLAGGNEQFF

d_call: TRBD2
j_call: TRBJ2-3
v_call: TRBV19
clone_size: NA
cdr3_nt: TGTGCCAGTAGTATCCCAGCGGGGCCAGCCCCCGATACGCAGTATTTT
cdr3_aa: CASSIPAGPAPDTQYF

d_call: NA
j_call: TRBJ1-2
v_call: TRBV28
clone_size: NA
cdr3_nt: TGTGCCAGCCGATATGGAGCTAACTATGGCTACACCTTC
cdr3_aa: CASRYGANYGYTF

d_call: NA
j_call: TRBJ1-1
v_call: TRBV6-6
clone_size: NA
cdr3_nt: TGTGCCAGCAGTTTACAGGGTAACCGTGAAGCTTTCTTT
cdr3_aa: CASSLQGNREAFF

d_call: NA
j_call: TRBJ1-2
v_call: TRBV19
clone_size: NA
cdr3_nt: TGTGCCACGGGACATGGGAAAGGGAACTATGGCTACACCTTC
cdr3_aa: CATGHGKGNYGYTF

d_call: NA
j_call: TRBJ2-7
v_call: TRBV13
clone_size: NA
cdr3_nt: TGTGCCAGCAGCCCTCAAGGGGCGGCCTCCTACGAGCAGTACTTC
cdr3_aa: CASSPQGAASYEQYF

d_call: TRBD1
j_call: TRBJ2-7
v_call: TRBV5-8
clone_size: NA
cdr3_nt: TGTGCCAGCAGCTCCCATGGGACAGGGACCTACGAGCAGTACTTC
cdr3_aa: CASSSHGTGTYEQYF

d_call: NA
j_call: TRBJ2-3
v_call: TRBV5-1
clone_size: NA
cdr3_nt: TGCGCCAGCAGCTTGGCGATTAACAGGGGCACAGATACGCAGTATTTT
cdr3_aa: CASSLAINRGTDTQYF

d_call: NA
j_call: TRBJ1-5
v_call: TRBV7-2
clone_size: NA
cdr3_nt: TGTGCCAGCAGCCCGGGGAGGGGAGGTCAACCCCAGCATTTT
cdr3_aa: CASSPGRGGQPQHF

d_call: NA
j_call: TRBJ2-7
v_call: TRBV5-1
clone_size: NA
cdr3_nt: TGCGCCAGCAGCTACGCCAGGACATTTTCCTACGAGCAGTACTTC
cdr3_aa: CASSYARTFSYEQYF

d_call: NA
j_call: TRBJ1-6
v_call: TRBV2
clone_size: NA
cdr3_nt: TGTGCCAGCAGGGACAGCCAGGCCTATAATTCACCCCTCCACTTT
cdr3_aa: CASRDSQAYNSPLHF

d_call: NA
j_call: TRBJ1-1
v_call: TRBV27
clone_size: NA
cdr3_nt: TGTGCCAGCAGTTTTAATGTGAACACTGAAGCTTTCTTT
cdr3_aa: CASSFNVNTEAFF

d_call: TRBD1
j_call: TRBJ2-1
v_call: TRBV27
clone_size: NA
cdr3_nt: TGTGCCAGCAGTTCTCTTGGACAGGGGAAGATCGATGAGCAGTTCTTC
cdr3_aa: CASSSLGQGKIDEQFF

d_call: TRBD2
j_call: TRBJ2-3
v_call: TRBV4-2
clone_size: NA
cdr3_nt: TGTGCCAGCAGCCAAGTGGCTCCTAGCGGGAGGGCCCTCCCAGATACGCAGTATTTT
cdr3_aa: CASSQVAPSGRALPDTQYF

d_call: NA
j_call: TRBJ1-1
v_call: TRBV10-3
clone_size: NA
cdr3_nt: TGTGCCATCACCCCTGACAGAGACACTGAAGCTTTCTTT
cdr3_aa: CAITPDRDTEAFF

d_call: TRBD2
j_call: TRBJ2-1
v_call: TRBV19
clone_size: NA
cdr3_nt: TGTGCCAGTAGTAGTACTAGCGGGGGGCCCTACAATGAGCAGTTCTTC
cdr3_aa: CASSSTSGGPYNEQFF

d_call: NA
j_call: TRBJ1-5
v_call: TRBV30
clone_size: few
cdr3_nt: TGTGCCTTTTCCAGAGGAAGCAATCAGCCCCAGCATTTT
cdr3_aa: CAFSRGSNQPQHF

d_call: NA
j_call: TRBJ1-1
v_call: TRBV29-1
clone_size: few
cdr3_nt: TGCAGCGTTGAAGCAGACATGAACACTGAAGCTTTCTTT
cdr3_aa: CSVEADMNTEAFF

d_call: TRBD2
j_call: TRBJ2-2
v_call: TRBV7-2
clone_size: once
cdr3_nt: TGTGCCAGCAGCGGGACTAGCGGGAGTGGCGGGGAGCTGTTTTTT
cdr3_aa: CASSGTSGSGGELFF

d_call: NA
j_call: TRBJ1-6
v_call: TRBV11-3
clone_size: NA
cdr3_nt: TGTGCCAGCAGCTTGGGACTGCCAAATTCACCCCTCCACTTT
cdr3_aa: CASSLGLPNSPLHF

d_call: NA
j_call: TRBJ1-6
v_call: TRBV4-3
clone_size: NA
cdr3_nt: TGCGCCAGCAGCCAAGAATTGGCAGGGTATTCACCCCTCCACTTT
cdr3_aa: CASSQELAGYSPLHF

d_call: NA
j_call: TRBJ1-4
v_call: TRBV18
clone_size: NA
cdr3_nt: TGTGCCAGCTCACCAAGTCTAAATGAAAAACTGTTTTTT
cdr3_aa: CASSPSLNEKLFF

d_call: TRBD2
j_call: TRBJ2-3
v_call: TRBV19
clone_size: NA
cdr3_nt: TGTGCCAGTAGTCCCCTTCTTGAAGCGGGGAGCACAGATACGCAGTATTTT
cdr3_aa: CASSPLLEAGSTDTQYF

d_call: TRBD1
j_call: TRBJ2-5
v_call: TRBV23-1
clone_size: NA
cdr3_nt: TGCGCCAGCAGTCAGCGGGACAGGGAAATGGAGACCCAGTACTTC
cdr3_aa: CASSQRDREMETQYF

d_call: TRBD2
j_call: TRBJ2-3
v_call: TRBV7-6
clone_size: few
cdr3_nt: TGTGCCAGCGGTCCTAGCGGGGGCGGCACAGATACGCAGTATTTT
cdr3_aa: CASGPSGGGTDTQYF

d_call: TRBD1
j_call: TRBJ1-4
v_call: TRBV6-5
clone_size: NA
cdr3_nt: TGTGCCAGCAGAACAGGGGGAGCAACTAATGAAAAACTGTTTTTT
cdr3_aa: CASRTGGATNEKLFF

d_call: NA
j_call: TRBJ1-1
v_call: TRBV18
clone_size: NA
cdr3_nt: TGTGCCAGCTCAGGGCAGGGAGGAACTGAAGCTTTCTTT
cdr3_aa: CASSGQGGTEAFF

d_call: NA
j_call: TRBJ2-5
v_call: TRBV7-2
clone_size: NA
cdr3_nt: TGTGCCAGCAGCCTGAGGAGGGAAGAGACCCAGTACTTC
cdr3_aa: CASSLRREETQYF

d_call: NA
j_call: TRBJ2-7
v_call: TRBV20-1
clone_size: NA
cdr3_nt: TGCAGTGCTCCTGCTAGATACGAGCAGTACTTC
cdr3_aa: CSAPARYEQYF

d_call: TRBD1
j_call: TRBJ2-2
v_call: TRBV19
clone_size: NA
cdr3_nt: TGTGCCAGTAGGGACAGGGGCACCGGGGAGCTGTTTTTT
cdr3_aa: CASRDRGTGELFF

d_call: NA
j_call: TRBJ2-7
v_call: TRBV25-1
clone_size: NA
cdr3_nt: TGTGCCAGCAGTGAGGCGGGGGCCACGGGCGAGCAGTACTTC
cdr3_aa: CASSEAGATGEQYF

d_call: TRBD2
j_call: TRBJ2-1
v_call: TRBV7-9
clone_size: once
cdr3_nt: TGTGCCAGCAGCCCGGTTCGGGGGGGCCCGGGGAATGAGCAGTTCTTC
cdr3_aa: CASSPVRGGPGNEQFF

d_call: TRBD1
j_call: TRBJ2-3
v_call: TRBV5-1
clone_size: NA
cdr3_nt: TGCGCCAGCAGCTTGGCTCTTCGAGGTCAAGAGCGCACGACAGGGGCGAAGGCAGATACGCAGTATTTT
cdr3_aa: CASSLALRGQERTTGAKADTQYF

d_call: NA
j_call: TRBJ2-3
v_call: TRBV6-5
clone_size: NA
cdr3_nt: TGTGCCAGCACCCCCCATCGGGGTAGCGCAGATACGCAGTATTTT
cdr3_aa: CASTPHRGSADTQYF

d_call: NA
j_call: TRBJ1-2
v_call: TRBV6-1
clone_size: NA
cdr3_nt: TGTGCCAGCAGTGAGGTCTCCGGGACTGAGTACACCTTC
cdr3_aa: CASSEVSGTEYTF

d_call: NA
j_call: TRBJ1-5
v_call: TRBV30
clone_size: NA
cdr3_nt: TGTGCCTGGGGGTTAGGGGGGGCTGGCCAGCCCCAGCATTTT
cdr3_aa: CAWGLGGAGQPQHF

d_call: NA
j_call: TRBJ1-1
v_call: TRBV5-4
clone_size: NA
cdr3_nt: TGTGCCAGCAGCCCGAGGATGAACACTGAAGCTTTCTTT
cdr3_aa: CASSPRMNTEAFF

d_call: NA
j_call: TRBJ1-5
v_call: TRBV7-9
clone_size: few
cdr3_nt: TGTGCCAGCAGCTTACAGGGAAGCAATCAGCCCCAGCATTTT
cdr3_aa: CASSLQGSNQPQHF

d_call: NA
j_call: TRBJ1-1
v_call: TRBV5-1
clone_size: NA
cdr3_nt: TGCGCCAGCAGCTTGGCCGATGGAGGCAGGGGCACTGAAGCTTTCTTT
cdr3_aa: CASSLADGGRGTEAFF

d_call: TRBD1
j_call: TRBJ1-2
v_call: TRBV19
clone_size: NA
cdr3_nt: TGTGCCAGTAGTACCACCACCCAGGGGGTGTATGGCTACACCTTC
cdr3_aa: CASSTTTQGVYGYTF

d_call: NA
j_call: TRBJ2-1
v_call: TRBV7-9
clone_size: NA
cdr3_nt: TGTGCCAGCAGCTCATTGACTGGAACCATCTCCTACAATGAGCAGTTCTTC
cdr3_aa: CASSSLTGTISYNEQFF

d_call: TRBD2
j_call: TRBJ2-3
v_call: TRBV7-2
clone_size: NA
cdr3_nt: TGTGCCAGCAGCTCGGGACTAGTACTATGGGCGCAGTATTTT
cdr3_aa: CASSSGLVLWAQYF

d_call: TRBD2
j_call: TRBJ2-2
v_call: TRBV2
clone_size: NA
cdr3_nt: TGTGCCAGCAGATTTCTCCTAGCGGGGGGTGGAAACGGGGAGCTGTTTTTT
cdr3_aa: CASRFLLAGGGNGELFF

d_call: NA
j_call: TRBJ1-4
v_call: TRBV27
clone_size: NA
cdr3_nt: TGTGCCAGCAGTACCAATCGACAGGTTGAAAAACTGTTTTTT
cdr3_aa: CASSTNRQVEKLFF

d_call: NA
j_call: TRBJ1-3
v_call: TRBV30
clone_size: NA
cdr3_nt: TGTGCCTGGTTATCAGGTGGAAACACCATATATTTT
cdr3_aa: CAWLSGGNTIYF

d_call: NA
j_call: TRBJ1-3
v_call: TRBV19
clone_size: once
cdr3_nt: TGTGCCAGTAGGCTCGGAGGGTCAGGAAACACCATATATTTT
cdr3_aa: CASRLGGSGNTIYF